This T cell receptor beta chain stems from a study of PD-L1 blockade in urothelial cancer. The data were produced by immunoSEQ multiplex PCR, yet TCRdb's version contains in-frame clones alone and is incomplete. The table records some 100,000 clones, about nine tenths of them present only once. The sequences come from PBMCs, collected around atezolizumab (anti-PD-L1) treatment. This TCR was recovered from a woman of 80 years or more with urothelial cancer.

The CDR3 nucleotides are TGTGCCAGCAGCTTGCAACCCGCTCAGGGTGAGCAGTTCTTC. This codes for CASSLQPAQGEQFF. V gene TRBV5-4 combines with J gene TRBJ2-1; a possible D gene is TRBD1 (5 bases). The length of the CDR3 is 14 residues. Germline V gene data show CDR1 as SGHNT and CDR2 as YYREEE (reference sequence). The germline V and J ends were trimmed by 1 base and 9 bases, with 14 bases remaining between them.